This T cell receptor beta chain comes out of a study of T cell repertoires in cytomegalovirus infection. The wider study: Newly reported HLA-C-restricted and thoroughly characterized HLA-B-restricted CMV epitopes were employed. Signatures in public TCR beta sequences pointed to both CMV infection and matching HLA type. Points from the study as a whole: Pooled public TCR beta family frequency picked out CMV carriers with the relevant HLA. Ex vivo, HLA-C-restricted CMV-specific TCR beta clonotypes prevailed over the rest of the response.

TCRdb re-called the reads through MiXCR, storing one row per CDR3 protein. The sample lists roughly 800,000 distinct CDR3 sequences, almost 30% seen once, with approximately 14% in the top ten. For this clonotype: Its specificity is unknown. A much larger clone sits a single nucleotide away, making a read error possible.

The V gene's germline CDR1 is SGHVS and CDR2 FNYEAQ. The CDR3 runs to 16 residues. The sequence was obtained from a human donor in good health (CMV status not recorded). Some clones in this sample may be carry-over from other donors' samples. The chain is built from TRBV7-6 and TRBJ2-1; D may be TRBD1 or TRBD2 (5 bases each). The specimen was cultured CD8+ T cells from PBMCs, collected from culture after CMV antigen stimulation. CDR3 DNA: TGTGCCGGCAGCTTAGCTGGGGGTTTCCCCTACAATGAGCAGTTCTTC. Encoded protein: CAGSLAGGFPYNEQFF.